These 28 T cell receptor beta chains originate from one sample sequenced in a study of blood T cell repertoires in COVID-19. The data were produced by immunoSEQ multiplex PCR, yet TCRdb's version contains in-frame clones alone and is incomplete. This sample has under 250,000 clones, with 80% found just once. The sequenced sample consisted of peripheral blood. All receptors come from a human donor in a cohort sampled during active COVID-19.

This clone has only one observation. This chain joins TRBV28 and TRBJ1-5; 7 positions agree with TRBD1. Germline trimming cut 7 bases from V and 0 bases from J; bases unmatched to any gene: 6. The CDR3 is 15 residues long. Germline V CDR1 and CDR2: MDHEN, SYDVKM. Here the CDR3 reads CASTLGGYSNQPQHF. DNA of the CDR3: TGTGCCAGCACCCTAGGGGGCTATAGCAATCAGCCCCAGCATTTT.

The V call is TRBV10-3, the J call TRBJ2-1; TRBD1 is a possible D gene (7 bases). V lost 8 bases to trimming and J lost 8 bases, with 22 bases between them. The CDR3 extends over 15 amino acids. Germline V gene lookup returns CDR1 ENHRY and CDR2 SYGVKD. The CDR3 nucleotides are TGTGCCATCCTGGGGACTGAGGGGGCTGATGATGAGCAGTTCTTC. This translates into CAILGTEGADDEQFF.

This chain links TRBV28 with TRBJ1-1; 7 bases fit TRBD1. The CDR3 spans 18 residues. Germline lookup yields CDR1 MDHEN and CDR2 SYDVKM. Trimming cost V 2 bases and J 0 bases; bases outside gene matches: 12. CDR3 sequence reads: CASSLPRDSQFMNTEAFF. The CDR3 DNA follows: TGTGCCAGCAGTTTACCCCGGGACAGCCAGTTCATGAACACTGAAGCTTTCTTT.

This clone occurred once. J is TRBJ2-5 and V is TRBV7-9, with a tentative D call TRBD1 (5 bases). Looked up from germline, CDR1 is SEHNR and CDR2 is FQNEAQ (reference sequence). V was cut by 3 bases and J by 11 bases, with 22 bases left in between. The length of the CDR3 is 15 residues. The CDR3 reads CASSFLGQGRGPQYF. Written as DNA, the CDR3 is TGTGCCAGCAGCTTCCTCGGCCAGGGAAGGGGTCCTCAGTACTTC.

The chain employs TRBV6-1 and TRBJ2-5, with a possible D match to TRBD2 (6 bases). This CDR3 contains 15 residues. V lost 0 bases, J lost 4 bases, and 12 bases lay in between. Germline CDR1 MNHNS, CDR2 SASEGT. CDR3 sequence (DNA): TGTGCCAGCAGTGAAGCGCGGCAGGGAGGAGAGACCCAGTACTTC. Encoded protein: CASSEARQGGETQYF.

This clone has a handful of counts. This sequence joins TRBV5-5 and TRBJ2-7; 10 nucleotides align to TRBD1. There are 15 residues in the CDR3. In germline, CDR1 is SGHKS, CDR2 YYEKEE (reference sequence). The J segment lost 2 bases and the V segment lost 4 bases, leaving 6 bases of the junction unmatched. In DNA form, the CDR3 reads TGTGCCAGCAGCCTCGGACAGGGGGAGACCTACGAGCAGTACTTC. Translated, it gives CASSLGQGETYEQYF.

The chain couples TRBV5-1 to TRBJ1-1; TRBD1 aligns across 9 bases. This CDR3 has 14 amino acids. V was clipped by 6 bases and J by 7 bases; unmatched bases: 10. CDR1 SGHRS and CDR2 YFSETQ come from the germline V gene. CDR3 coding DNA: TGCGCCAGCAACCCCACAGGGGGCCACCTTGAAGCTTTCTTT. Encoded protein: CASNPTGGHLEAFF.

The chain carries TRBV5-8 and TRBJ2-1; TRBD2 agrees at 8 bases. V was clipped by 6 bases and J by 1 base; unmatched bases: 9. The CDR3 is made up of 16 amino acids. Germline CDR1 reads SGHTS; CDR2 reads YDEGEE. The CDR3 spells CASNLGVAGSYNEQFF. Here the CDR3 DNA reads TGTGCCAGCAATTTGGGAGTAGCGGGATCCTACAATGAGCAGTTCTTC.

The chain employs TRBV27 and TRBJ2-1, with D possibly TRBD2 on 7 matching bases. This CDR3 is built from 14 residues. V lost 5 bases and J 3 bases, leaving 11 bases between the germline ends. Germline CDR1 and CDR2: MNHEY and SMNVEV (reference sequence). CDR3 amino acids: CASSLGGLYNEQFF. The CDR3, as DNA: TGTGCCAGCAGTCTCGGGGGGCTCTACAATGAGCAGTTCTTC.

The chain joins TRBV28 to TRBJ1-5; no clear D. Germline V CDR1 and CDR2: MDHEN, SYDVKM. Trimming took off 1 base at V and 3 bases at J, with 10 bases between the two ends. The CDR3 consists of 15 residues. The CDR3 DNA sequence: TGTGCCAGCAGTTTATACAGTCTATACAATCAGCCCCAGCATTTT. Residues: CASSLYSLYNQPQHF. Together with reference TRBV28 and TRBJ1-5, the CDR3 gives the full variable domain: DVKVTQSSRYLVKRTGEKVFLECVQDMDHENMFWYRQDPGLGLRLIYFSYDVKMKEKGDIPEGYSVSREKKERFSLILESASTNQTSMYLCASSLYSLYNQPQHFGDGTRLSIL.

The chain employs TRBV7-6 and TRBJ1-3; unclear D gene. The V gene lost 1 base and the J gene lost 1 base, with 11 bases spanning the gap. Per germline, CDR1 SGHVS and CDR2 FNYEAQ. CDR3 size: 16 residues. The CDR3 here is CASSLELRPSGNTIYF. The CDR3 region has the DNA TGTGCCAGCAGCTTAGAACTGCGGCCTTCTGGAAACACCATATATTTT.

A few counts support this clone. The rearrangement uses TRBV6-6 and TRBJ1-2; a possible D gene is TRBD1 (5 bases). The V end lost 7 bases, the J end lost 2 bases, and 8 bases lay between the germline ends. The CDR3 consists of 12 residues. Germline V gene lookup returns CDR1 MNHNY and CDR2 SVGAGI (reference sequence). DNA for the CDR3: TGTGCCAGCAAGGAGGGGAACTATGGCTACACCTTC. Amino acid sequence: CASKEGNYGYTF.

CDR3 region: CASSSSGVSSYEQYF. The CDR3 DNA reads as TGTGCCAGCAGTTCTAGCGGGGTAAGCTCCTACGAGCAGTACTTC. This chain links TRBV7-6 with TRBJ2-7, with 9 bases lining up with TRBD2. V gave up 6 bases and J gave up 0 bases; unmatched junction bases: 6. Germline V gene data show CDR1 as SGHVS and CDR2 as FNYEAQ. CDR3 length: 15 amino acids. The entire variable domain, with the rest obtained from reference TRBV7-6 and TRBJ2-7, is as follows: GAGVSQSPRYKVTKRGQDVALRCDPISGHVSLYWYRQALGQGPEFLTYFNYEAQQDKSGLPNDRFSAERPEGSISTLTIQRTEQRDSAMYRCASSSSGVSSYEQYFGPGTRLTVT.

This chain joins TRBV5-6 and TRBJ1-4; D ambiguous. Trimming pared 7 bases from V and 8 bases from J, leaving 21 bases between. The CDR3 sequence is 15 residues long. Germline CDR1 and CDR2: SGHDT and YYEEEE. Here the CDR3 DNA reads TGTGCCAGCTTGGAGAGCGGCAGGCAGACGGAAAAACTGTTTTTT. Its protein is CASLESGRQTEKLFF. The whole variable domain, remainder taken from reference TRBV5-6 and TRBJ1-4, is DAGVTQSPTHLIKTRGQQVTLRCSPKSGHDTVSWYQQALGQGPQFIFQYYEEEERQRGNFPDRFSGHQFPNYSSELNVNALLLGDSALYLCASLESGRQTEKLFFGSGTQLSVL.

The chain has TRBV5-1 and TRBJ1-1; 7 bases align to TRBD1. The CDR3 runs 13 residues. The V gene end was trimmed by 6 bases and the J gene end by 7 bases; junction bases not matched to a gene: 9. Per the germline V gene, CDR1 is SGHRS and CDR2 is YFSETQ. The chain's CDR3 is CASIEDRAGEAFF. As DNA, the CDR3 is TGCGCCAGCATCGAAGACAGGGCTGGTGAAGCTTTCTTT.

The genes are TRBV6-1 and TRBJ1-2; maybe TRBD1 (5 bases). The CDR3 runs to 14 residues. The V gene lost 1 base and the J gene lost 8 bases, with 14 bases spanning the gap. Germline-derived CDR1 and CDR2 are MNHNS and SASEGT. CDR3 nucleotides: TGTGCCAGCAGTGAAGGGGGCAGGGTTAGAGGCTACACCTTC. This translates into CASSEGGRVRGYTF.

This clone showed up just once. The gene calls are TRBV7-8 and TRBJ2-3; the D is unclear. CDR1 is SGHVS and CDR2 is FQNEAQ in the germline V gene. The CDR3 is 13 residues long. V was cut by 2 bases and J by 4 bases, with 7 bases left in between. The CDR3 is CASSLRAPDTQYF. CDR3 DNA: TGTGCCAGCAGCTTAAGAGCACCAGATACGCAGTATTTT.

V and J are TRBV18 and TRBJ2-4; 8 nucleotides align to TRBD2. Germline loops: CDR1 KGHSH, CDR2 LQKENI. This CDR3 contains 18 residues. The ends lost 3 bases at V and 3 bases at J; junction bases unmatched: 13. The CDR3 region is CASSPPPAIRGGKNIQYF. CDR3 bases: TGTGCCAGCTCACCCCCCCCTGCTATTCGGGGGGGCAAAAACATTCAGTACTTC.

The genes are TRBV6-1 and TRBJ2-1, with D hard to call. The CDR3 has 14 residues. The germline V gene has CDR1 MNHNS and CDR2 SASEGT. Trimming stripped 2 bases from V and 7 bases from J, with 12 bases between. DNA for the CDR3: TGTGCCAGCAGTGAACTCCCGGTCGTGAATGAGCAGTTCTTC. This gives the protein CASSELPVVNEQFF.

This chain links TRBV12-1 with TRBJ1-1; the D call TRBD1 from the table was never checked on the DNA. TRBV12-1 is deemed a pseudogene. The CDR3 has 15 amino acids. The chain's CDR3 is CASSFVPRVNTEAFF. The CDR3, as DNA: TGTGCCAGCAGCTTTGTTCCCAGGGTTAACACTGAAGCTTTCTTT.

The chain combines TRBV6-5 with TRBJ1-1; no reliable D call. V was pared by 10 bases and J by 2 bases, with 17 bases between. Germline CDR1 is MNHEY and CDR2 is SVGAGI. The CDR3 loop spans 14 amino acids. The CDR3 region has the DNA TGTGCCAACACCGGGGTCGGGATAAACACTGAAGCTTTCTTT. Its protein is CANTGVGINTEAFF.

V is TRBV2 and J is TRBJ2-5, with D uncertain. V was cut by 3 bases and J by 0 bases, with 5 bases left in between. The CDR3 runs to 13 residues. CDR1 and CDR2 (germline): SNHLY, FYNNEI. The CDR3 is CASSDMYQETQYF. CDR3 bases: TGTGCCAGCAGTGACATGTACCAAGAGACCCAGTACTTC. The whole variable domain, remainder taken from reference TRBV2 and TRBJ2-5, is EPEVTQTPSHQVTQMGQEVILRCVPISNHLYFYWYRQILGQKVEFLVSFYNNEISEKSEIFDDQFSVERPDGSNFTLKIRSTKLEDSAMYFCASSDMYQETQYFGPGTRLLVL.

The chain employs TRBV5-5 and TRBJ2-3; TRBD1 might be the D (6 bases). CDR3 length equals 15 residues. The V gene lost 4 bases and the J gene lost 4 bases, with 16 bases spanning the gap. Germline-derived CDR1 and CDR2 are SGHKS and YYEKEE (reference sequence). DNA for the CDR3: TGTGCCAGCAGCCCCCCGACAGGCTCCGCAGATACGCAGTATTTT. Translation: CASSPPTGSADTQYF.

This clone was observed once. The chain employs TRBV7-2 and TRBJ2-4, with TRBD2 matching 11 bases. The CDR3 is 16 amino acids. V shed 5 bases, J shed 2 bases, and the junction held 5 bases outside the gene matches. CDR1 and CDR2 from the germline V gene are SGHTA and FQGNSA. This CDR3 reads CASSPLAGGSKNIQYF. CDR3 sequence (DNA): TGTGCCAGCAGCCCCTTAGCGGGGGGGTCCAAAAACATTCAGTACTTC. The full variable domain, in which reference TRBV7-2 and TRBJ2-4 provide the parts outside the CDR3, is GAGVSQSPSNKVTEKGKDVELRCDPISGHTALYWYRQSLGQGLEFLIYFQGNSAPDKSGLPSDRFSAERTGGSVSTLTIQRTQQEDSAVYLCASSPLAGGSKNIQYFGAGTRLSVL.

V gene TRBV28 combines with J gene TRBJ1-1; D unclear. The germline CDR1 and CDR2 sequences are MDHEN and SYDVKM. V gave up 5 bases and J gave up 10 bases, with 14 bases separating them. This CDR3 comprises 12 residues. The CDR3 region has the DNA TGTGCCAGCAGTAATCCAGAAACCCGAGCTTTCTTT. It is translated as CASSNPETRAFF.

Concerning this clone itself: The sample has other DNA sequences that encode this CDR3 too. The chain links TRBV7-2 to TRBJ2-1, with 8 bases lining up with TRBD1. CDR1 is SGHTA and CDR2 is FQGNSA in the germline V gene. The V segment lost 5 bases and the J segment 1 base; nucleotides outside the gene matches: 4. The CDR3 spans 15 residues. The CDR3 loop is CASSPDRGSYNEQFF. The CDR3, as DNA: TGTGCCAGCAGCCCCGACAGGGGTTCCTACAATGAGCAGTTCTTC.

The V gene is TRBV10-3, the J gene TRBJ2-7; tentatively, D is TRBD1 (5 bases). V was shortened by 0 bases and J by 3 bases, with 9 bases between the two germline ends. The CDR3 contains 14 residues. Per germline, CDR1 ENHRY and CDR2 SYGVKD. CDR3 DNA: TGTGCCATCAGTGAGTCGGTTAGGGGCTACGAGCAGTACTTC. Amino acids: CAISESVRGYEQYF.

This clone was seen only a few times. The gene calls are TRBV4-2 and TRBJ1-1, with 9 bases identical to TRBD1. V was pared by 0 bases and J by 5 bases, with 4 bases of the junction left unmatched. Germline values: CDR1 LGHNA, CDR2 YNFKEQ. The CDR3 has 15 amino acids. The CDR3 DNA follows: TGTGCCAGCAGCCAAGAGGGACAGGGTTGGACTGAAGCTTTCTTT. Translation: CASSQEGQGWTEAFF.